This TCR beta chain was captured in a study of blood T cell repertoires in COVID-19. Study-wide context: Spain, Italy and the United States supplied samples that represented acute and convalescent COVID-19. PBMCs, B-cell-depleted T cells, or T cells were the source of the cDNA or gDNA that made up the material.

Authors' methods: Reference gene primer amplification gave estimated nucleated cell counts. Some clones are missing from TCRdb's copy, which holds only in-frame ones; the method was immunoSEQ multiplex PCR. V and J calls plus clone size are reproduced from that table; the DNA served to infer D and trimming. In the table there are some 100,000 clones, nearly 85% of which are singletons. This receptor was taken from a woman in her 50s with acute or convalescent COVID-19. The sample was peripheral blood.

This CDR3 reads CAVRVVGDGYTF. DNA of the CDR3: TGTGCCGTCAGGGTCGTGGGTGATGGCTACACCTTC. V gene TRBV6-5 combines with J gene TRBJ1-2, with D possibly being TRBD1 (5 bases). The V and J ends lost 11 bases and 6 bases respectively, with 16 bases between them. Per the germline V gene, CDR1 is MNHEY and CDR2 is SVGAGI. The CDR3 is 12 amino acids.